This TCR beta chain was identified during a study of human T cells and chemical hapten exposure. From the RACE reads, TCRdb called clonotypes with MiXCR, one entry per CDR3 protein. The table lists around 300,000 distinct CDR3 sequences, 4.5% to 7% of them singletons, with under 9.5% in the top ten. In this sample, this clonotype turned up many times. Germline loops: CDR1 WSHSY, CDR2 SAAADI. Trimming took 6 bases from V and 2 from J, leaving 10 bases between them. CDR3 length: 14 residues. Time point specified: pre-sensitization, week 0. The treatment was: therapeutic diphenylcyclopropenone sensitization with weekly scalp DPC.

The chain employs TRBV10-2 and TRBJ2-2, with unresolved D. This material consisted of whole blood, taken in connection with sensitization to the hapten diphenylcyclopropenone (DPC). The receptor was isolated from a woman aged 18-35 years with alopecia areata. Some clones in this sample may be carry-over from other donors' samples. Here the CDR3 DNA reads TGCGCCAGCAGATGGCAGCTCAACACCGGGGAGCTGTTTTTT. Its translation is CASRWQLNTGELFF.